This record looks at one T cell receptor (beta chain) sequence and its context. The record originates from a study of blood T cell repertoires in COVID-19. Produced via immunoSEQ multiplex PCR; TCRdb's table is partial and in-frame only. This table has about 84,000 clones, roughly 80% appearing once. Germline loops: CDR1 SGHTA, CDR2 FQGNSA. The CDR3 is 15 amino acids. Unmatched junction bases numbered 5, after V lost 1 base and J lost 5 bases. The chain joins TRBV7-2 to TRBJ2-3; 8 bases are shared with TRBD2. Sequencing used peripheral blood. The receptor's source is an elderly woman with acute or convalescent COVID-19. This CDR3 is CASSLERGYEDTQYF. Here the CDR3 DNA reads TGTGCCAGCAGCTTAGAGCGGGGGTACGAAGATACGCAGTATTTT.